The TCR beta chain described here comes from a study of shared clonotypes between healthy human individuals. Study information: Each donor had three CD4 naive, three CD4 memory, two CD8 naive and one CD8 memory plate.

Naive CD8 populations comprised CD45RO-negative cells positively selected for CCR7, excluding terminally differentiated effector memory CD45RA+ cells. The assay was run at deep level. Sequenced by immunoSEQ multiplex PCR; TCRdb stores in-frame clones only, minus some. Of a few hundred thousand clones in the sample, less than 97% were seen once. V was clipped by 6 bases and J by 7 bases, with 16 bases between them. CDR1 is MNHEY, CDR2 SVGAGI, per germline. The CDR3 runs 13 residues. V usage is TRBV6-5 and J usage is TRBJ2-7; D ambiguous. The sequence came from a young woman in good health. The sample comprised naive CD8+ T cells sorted from blood. In nucleotides, the CDR3 is TGTGCCAGCAGCTTTACGGTAGAGTCGGAGCAGTACTTC. Protein product: CASSFTVESEQYF.